The rows below give T cell receptor beta chains drawn from one sample of a study of blood T cell repertoires in COVID-19. Measured with immunoSEQ multiplex PCR; TCRdb has only the in-frame clones, and not every one. Of some 80,000 clones in the sample, around 77% are singletons; the top ten hold just under 10%. Material: peripheral blood. The receptors were gathered from a human donor in a cohort sampled during active COVID-19. The CDR3 runs from the conserved cysteine through the conserved F or W. A D gene is named only where the DNA matches it firmly. For some rows the clone size is stated as once, few or many, or as a class when expanded; others skip it.

CDR3nt: TGTGCCAGCAGTGAAGTAGGGCAGGGCAATTCACCCCTCCACTTT
CDR3aa: CASSEVGQGNSPLHF
j_gene: TRBJ1-6
d_gene: NA
abundance: NA
v_gene: TRBV6-1

CDR3nt: TGTGCCAGCTCACCCGTGACAGGGGGTAGCAATCAGCCCCAGCATTTT
CDR3aa: CASSPVTGGSNQPQHF
j_gene: TRBJ1-5
d_gene: TRBD1
abundance: NA
v_gene: TRBV18

CDR3nt: TGTGCCAGCAGTTACTCGGGCCTCGCTGGAAACACCATATATTTT
CDR3aa: CASSYSGLAGNTIYF
j_gene: TRBJ1-3
d_gene: NA
abundance: NA
v_gene: TRBV6-5

CDR3nt: TGTGCCAGCAGCTCGGGACAGGGGGGTTATGAGACCCAGTACTTC
CDR3aa: CASSSGQGGYETQYF
j_gene: TRBJ2-5
d_gene: TRBD1
abundance: NA
v_gene: TRBV7-8

CDR3nt: TGTGCCAGCAGCCAAGAAGGGGGGGGCACCGGGAACACTGAAGCTTTCTTT
CDR3aa: CASSQEGGGTGNTEAFF
j_gene: TRBJ1-1
d_gene: NA
abundance: NA
v_gene: TRBV4-2

CDR3nt: TGCAGCGTTCGAGGTAGCGGGGGGTCGCAGTACTTC
CDR3aa: CSVRGSGGSQYF
j_gene: TRBJ2-7
d_gene: TRBD2
abundance: NA
v_gene: TRBV29-1

CDR3nt: TGTGCCAGCAGTGTCATGCAGGGGATCGAGCAGTACTTC
CDR3aa: CASSVMQGIEQYF
j_gene: TRBJ2-7
d_gene: NA
abundance: NA
v_gene: TRBV2

CDR3nt: TGTGCCAGCTCTAACAGGAAAGCTAACTATGGCTACACCTTC
CDR3aa: CASSNRKANYGYTF
j_gene: TRBJ1-2
d_gene: NA
abundance: few
v_gene: TRBV5-4

CDR3nt: TGTGCCAGCAGTGTGGGAGGTCAGCCCCAGCATTTT
CDR3aa: CASSVGGQPQHF
j_gene: TRBJ1-5
d_gene: NA
abundance: NA
v_gene: TRBV2

CDR3nt: TGCGCCAGCAGCGGGGGGACAGGACCCTATGGCTACACCTTC
CDR3aa: CASSGGTGPYGYTF
j_gene: TRBJ1-2
d_gene: TRBD1
abundance: NA
v_gene: TRBV5-1

CDR3nt: TGTGCCAGCAGCCCCAATCCCCAAGAGACCCAGTACTTC
CDR3aa: CASSPNPQETQYF
j_gene: TRBJ2-5
d_gene: NA
abundance: NA
v_gene: TRBV7-9

CDR3nt: TGTGCCAGCAGCTTGTCAGTGGACAGGGATGAAAAACTGTTTTTT
CDR3aa: CASSLSVDRDEKLFF
j_gene: TRBJ1-4
d_gene: TRBD1
abundance: NA
v_gene: TRBV7-9

CDR3nt: TGTGCCAGCAGCTTAGTTTCCCTCACCGGGGAGCTGTTTTTT
CDR3aa: CASSLVSLTGELFF
j_gene: TRBJ2-2
d_gene: NA
abundance: many
v_gene: TRBV7-8

CDR3nt: TGTGCCAGCAGTGTGAGGCAGGGGGCAGGTAACTATGGCTACACCTTC
CDR3aa: CASSVRQGAGNYGYTF
j_gene: TRBJ1-2
d_gene: TRBD1
abundance: NA
v_gene: TRBV28

CDR3nt: TGCAGTGGGGCCCAAGAGACCCAGTACTTC
CDR3aa: CSGAQETQYF
j_gene: TRBJ2-5
d_gene: NA
abundance: NA
v_gene: TRBV20-1

CDR3nt: TGTGCCAGCAGTTCGACAGATAGCAATCAGCCCCAGCATTTT
CDR3aa: CASSSTDSNQPQHF
j_gene: TRBJ1-5
d_gene: NA
abundance: NA
v_gene: TRBV6-6

CDR3nt: TGTGCCAGCAGCCAAGCGTCGACTAGCGGGGGGGCCGAAAATGAGCAGTTCTTC
CDR3aa: CASSQASTSGGAENEQFF
j_gene: TRBJ2-1
d_gene: TRBD2
abundance: NA
v_gene: TRBV4-2

CDR3nt: TGTGCCAGCAGCTTAGTAAGGCAGGGGGCCCCGTCCCAGTACTTC
CDR3aa: CASSLVRQGAPSQYF
j_gene: TRBJ2-7
d_gene: TRBD1
abundance: NA
v_gene: TRBV11-2

CDR3nt: TGTGCCAGCAGTTATTCGGGACAGACCTACAATGAGCAGTTCTTC
CDR3aa: CASSYSGQTYNEQFF
j_gene: TRBJ2-1
d_gene: TRBD1
abundance: NA
v_gene: TRBV6-5

CDR3nt: TGTGCCAGAAGCTCAGGGGGCAGTCACACTGAAGCTTTCTTT
CDR3aa: CARSSGGSHTEAFF
j_gene: TRBJ1-1
d_gene: TRBD1
abundance: NA
v_gene: TRBV5-3

CDR3nt: TGTGCCAGCAGCCAAGAGTACGTTGCGCCAGGGGAGCTGTTTTTT
CDR3aa: CASSQEYVAPGELFF
j_gene: TRBJ2-2
d_gene: NA
abundance: once
v_gene: TRBV3-1/TRBV3-2

CDR3nt: TGTGCCAGCAGCCAAACAGTACTCTCTGGAAACACCATATATTTT
CDR3aa: CASSQTVLSGNTIYF
j_gene: TRBJ1-3
d_gene: NA
abundance: NA
v_gene: TRBV3-1/TRBV3-2

CDR3nt: TGTGCCAGCAGCCGATCAGAGAACACTGAAGCTTTCTTT
CDR3aa: CASSRSENTEAFF
j_gene: TRBJ1-1
d_gene: NA
abundance: NA
v_gene: TRBV11-2

CDR3nt: TGTGCCAGCAGGCAGGGTGGACCAGAAAAACTGTTTTTT
CDR3aa: CASRQGGPEKLFF
j_gene: TRBJ1-4
d_gene: NA
abundance: NA
v_gene: TRBV25-1

CDR3nt: TGTGCCAGCAGACGAACGACAGGGGGGGAGAATGAGCAGTTCTTC
CDR3aa: CASRRTTGGENEQFF
j_gene: TRBJ2-1
d_gene: TRBD1
abundance: NA
v_gene: TRBV7-9

CDR3nt: TGTGCCACCGGATTGGAGGGACGGCCGAACACTGAAGCTTTCTTT
CDR3aa: CATGLEGRPNTEAFF
j_gene: TRBJ1-1
d_gene: NA
abundance: NA
v_gene: TRBV15

CDR3nt: TGCAGCGTTGTAAGGGACAGCTCTGGAAACACCATATATTTT
CDR3aa: CSVVRDSSGNTIYF
j_gene: TRBJ1-3
d_gene: TRBD1
abundance: few
v_gene: TRBV29-1

CDR3nt: TGTGCCAGCAGCTCCCCGCGGACTGGACGTCCTGAAGCTTTCTTT
CDR3aa: CASSSPRTGRPEAFF
j_gene: TRBJ1-1
d_gene: NA
abundance: once
v_gene: TRBV5-4

CDR3nt: TGTGCCAGTAGATGGAAGGGGGGGATTAATGAAAAACTGTTTTTT
CDR3aa: CASRWKGGINEKLFF
j_gene: TRBJ1-4
d_gene: NA
abundance: NA
v_gene: TRBV19

CDR3nt: TGTGCCAGCAGCCAGTCAGGGGACAGGGCCTCTGGGGCCAACGTCCTGACTTTC
CDR3aa: CASSQSGDRASGANVLTF
j_gene: TRBJ2-6
d_gene: TRBD1
abundance: NA
v_gene: TRBV4-2

CDR3nt: TGTGCCAGCAGCGTAGAGGGCAGGGTGGAGGAAAAACTGTTTTTT
CDR3aa: CASSVEGRVEEKLFF
j_gene: TRBJ1-4
d_gene: NA
abundance: NA
v_gene: TRBV9

CDR3nt: TGTGCCAGCCGAGGGTCTTACACCGGGGAGCTGTTTTTT
CDR3aa: CASRGSYTGELFF
j_gene: TRBJ2-2
d_gene: NA
abundance: NA
v_gene: TRBV6-5

CDR3nt: TGTGCCAGGTCCTGCCCTCATCCAGGGGATGTGAATGGCTACACCTTC
CDR3aa: CARSCPHPGDVNGYTF
j_gene: TRBJ1-2
d_gene: NA
abundance: NA
v_gene: TRBV21-1

CDR3nt: TGTGCCAGCAGTGAAAGGCCTAGCGGGCCACAATACAATGAGCAGTTCTTC
CDR3aa: CASSERPSGPQYNEQFF
j_gene: TRBJ2-1
d_gene: TRBD2
abundance: once
v_gene: TRBV6-1

CDR3nt: TGTGCCAGCAGTTACCCGACAGGAAACTATGGCTACACCTTC
CDR3aa: CASSYPTGNYGYTF
j_gene: TRBJ1-2
d_gene: NA
abundance: NA
v_gene: TRBV6-2/TRBV6-3

CDR3nt: TGTGCCAGCAGTACACTAGCGGGGTCGGAGCAGTTCTTC
CDR3aa: CASSTLAGSEQFF
j_gene: TRBJ2-1
d_gene: TRBD2
abundance: NA
v_gene: TRBV7-9

CDR3nt: TGCGCCAGCAGCTTACCGGGACAGGTAAATGGCTACACCTTC
CDR3aa: CASSLPGQVNGYTF
j_gene: TRBJ1-2
d_gene: TRBD1
abundance: NA
v_gene: TRBV5-1

CDR3nt: TGCGCCAGCAGCCAAGATCGGGGGGGCTCCTACAATGAGCAGTTCTTC
CDR3aa: CASSQDRGGSYNEQFF
j_gene: TRBJ2-1
d_gene: TRBD2
abundance: once
v_gene: TRBV4-3

CDR3nt: TGTGCCAGCAGCAACAGGGTCCCTGGGAGCACTGAAGCTTTCTTT
CDR3aa: CASSNRVPGSTEAFF
j_gene: TRBJ1-1
d_gene: NA
abundance: NA
v_gene: TRBV6-5

CDR3nt: TGTGCCTGGGGTTGGGGCCAGGCGAATAATTCACCCCTCCACTTT
CDR3aa: CAWGWGQANNSPLHF
j_gene: TRBJ1-6
d_gene: NA
abundance: NA
v_gene: TRBV30

CDR3nt: TGTGCCAGCAGCCAGGCCCGAAGGGGGACTGAAGCTTTCTTT
CDR3aa: CASSQARRGTEAFF
j_gene: TRBJ1-1
d_gene: NA
abundance: NA
v_gene: TRBV11-3

CDR3nt: TGTGCCAGTGAAAACGGGAACTCTGGGGCCAACGTCCTGACTTTC
CDR3aa: CASENGNSGANVLTF
j_gene: TRBJ2-6
d_gene: NA
abundance: NA
v_gene: TRBV2

CDR3nt: TGTGCCAGCAGGGGGTTCCGGGACAGGGTCCACGAGCAGTACTTC
CDR3aa: CASRGFRDRVHEQYF
j_gene: TRBJ2-7
d_gene: TRBD1
abundance: NA
v_gene: TRBV27

CDR3nt: TGTGCCAGCAGAGAGGGACAACTGAATGGCTACACCTTC
CDR3aa: CASREGQLNGYTF
j_gene: TRBJ1-2
d_gene: NA
abundance: NA
v_gene: TRBV25-1

CDR3nt: TGTGCCAGCAGCCCTTTACTCACAGGGGCAAGGGTCAATGAGCAGTTCTTC
CDR3aa: CASSPLLTGARVNEQFF
j_gene: TRBJ2-1
d_gene: TRBD1
abundance: NA
v_gene: TRBV6-2/TRBV6-3

CDR3nt: TGTGCCAGCAGTTTTAATAATCAGCCCCAGCATTTT
CDR3aa: CASSFNNQPQHF
j_gene: TRBJ1-5
d_gene: NA
abundance: NA
v_gene: TRBV12-3/TRBV12-4

CDR3nt: TGTGCCAGCATTGCTAGCGGCACAGATACGCAGTATTTT
CDR3aa: CASIASGTDTQYF
j_gene: TRBJ2-3
d_gene: NA
abundance: NA
v_gene: TRBV28

CDR3nt: TGTGCCAGCAGCTTTAGGACAGGGGGCCCATATGGCTACACCTTC
CDR3aa: CASSFRTGGPYGYTF
j_gene: TRBJ1-2
d_gene: TRBD1
abundance: once
v_gene: TRBV5-4

CDR3nt: TGTGCCAGCAGTTCCTTCACAGATACGCAGTATTTT
CDR3aa: CASSSFTDTQYF
j_gene: TRBJ2-3
d_gene: NA
abundance: few
v_gene: TRBV27

CDR3nt: TGTGCCAGCAGCTTACGACCTCTAGCGGGGTCCTACAATGAGCAGTTCTTC
CDR3aa: CASSLRPLAGSYNEQFF
j_gene: TRBJ2-1
d_gene: TRBD2
abundance: NA
v_gene: TRBV7-3

CDR3nt: TGTGCCAGCAGCCAAGAGTCCAGGGGCACTGAAGCTTTCTTT
CDR3aa: CASSQESRGTEAFF
j_gene: TRBJ1-1
d_gene: NA
abundance: NA
v_gene: TRBV3-1/TRBV3-2

CDR3nt: TGTGCCAGCAGCCAAGATAACGTCCGGCAGGGGTCCTACGAGCAGTACTTC
CDR3aa: CASSQDNVRQGSYEQYF
j_gene: TRBJ2-7
d_gene: NA
abundance: NA
v_gene: TRBV3-1/TRBV3-2

CDR3nt: TGTGCCAGCATCCTGGAGGGTCTTTTGGCTAACACTGAAGCTTTCTTT
CDR3aa: CASILEGLLANTEAFF
j_gene: TRBJ1-1
d_gene: NA
abundance: once
v_gene: TRBV2

CDR3nt: TGCAGTTTCCAGGGGGGCTACGAGCAGTACTTC
CDR3aa: CSFQGGYEQYF
j_gene: TRBJ2-7
d_gene: NA
abundance: NA
v_gene: TRBV20-1

CDR3nt: TGTGCCAGCAGCTTTTACGGGGGAATCCAAGAGACCCAGTACTTC
CDR3aa: CASSFYGGIQETQYF
j_gene: TRBJ2-5
d_gene: NA
abundance: NA
v_gene: TRBV7-2

CDR3nt: TGTGCCAGCAGCCCGAAGGTGGGGGGAAACTCTGGAAACACCATATATTTT
CDR3aa: CASSPKVGGNSGNTIYF
j_gene: TRBJ1-3
d_gene: NA
abundance: NA
v_gene: TRBV3-1/TRBV3-2

CDR3nt: TGTGCCAGCAGCTCCAGACTAGCGGGGACGTACCAAGAGACCCAGTACTTC
CDR3aa: CASSSRLAGTYQETQYF
j_gene: TRBJ2-5
d_gene: TRBD2
abundance: NA
v_gene: TRBV7-8